This TCR beta chain was recovered during a study of neurological immune-mediated disorders. This clonotype was seen more than once but under ten times. CDR1 is SEHNR, CDR2 FQNEAQ, per germline (reference sequence). Trimming pared 1 base from V and 2 bases from J, leaving 17 bases between. This CDR3 contains 17 residues. One entry per CDR3 protein, called by TCRdb with MiXCR from the 5' RACE reads. Counted here are tens of thousands of distinct CDR3 sequences, roughly 3.7% occurring once; the ten biggest clones make up roughly 2.5%. This clonotype originated in a man between 45 and 60 years old with multiple sclerosis. Material: PBMCs. J is TRBJ1-1 and V is TRBV7-9; D gene ambiguous. The CDR3 loop reads CASSLEYLAPSNTEAFF. Here the CDR3 DNA reads TGTGCCAGCAGCTTAGAATATTTGGCACCTAGTAACACTGAAGCTTTCTTT.